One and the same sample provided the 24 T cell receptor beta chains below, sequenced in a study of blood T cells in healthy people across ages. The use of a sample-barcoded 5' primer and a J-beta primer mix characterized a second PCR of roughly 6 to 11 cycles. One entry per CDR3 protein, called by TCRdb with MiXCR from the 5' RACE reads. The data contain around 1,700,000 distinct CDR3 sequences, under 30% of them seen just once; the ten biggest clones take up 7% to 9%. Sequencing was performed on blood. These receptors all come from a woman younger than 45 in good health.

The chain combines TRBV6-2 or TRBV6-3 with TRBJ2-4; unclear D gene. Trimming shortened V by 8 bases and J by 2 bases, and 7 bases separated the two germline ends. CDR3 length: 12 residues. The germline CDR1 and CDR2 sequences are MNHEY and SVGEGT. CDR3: CASGNTKNIQYF. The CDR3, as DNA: TGTGCCAGCGGGAATACCAAAAACATTCAGTACTTC.

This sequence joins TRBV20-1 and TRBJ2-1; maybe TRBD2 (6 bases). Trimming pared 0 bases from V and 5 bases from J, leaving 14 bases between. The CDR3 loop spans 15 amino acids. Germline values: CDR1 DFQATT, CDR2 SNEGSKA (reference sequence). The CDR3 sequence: CSARDPGRGDNEQFF. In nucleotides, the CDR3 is TGCAGTGCTAGAGATCCGGGGCGCGGGGACAATGAGCAGTTCTTC.

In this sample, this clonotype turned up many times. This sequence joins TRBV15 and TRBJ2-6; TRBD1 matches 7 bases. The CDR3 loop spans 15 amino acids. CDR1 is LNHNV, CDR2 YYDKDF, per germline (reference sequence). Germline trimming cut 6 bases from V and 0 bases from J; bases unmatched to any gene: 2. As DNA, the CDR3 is TGTGCCACCAGTGACAGGGACTCTGGGGCCAACGTCCTGACTTTC. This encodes CATSDRDSGANVLTF.

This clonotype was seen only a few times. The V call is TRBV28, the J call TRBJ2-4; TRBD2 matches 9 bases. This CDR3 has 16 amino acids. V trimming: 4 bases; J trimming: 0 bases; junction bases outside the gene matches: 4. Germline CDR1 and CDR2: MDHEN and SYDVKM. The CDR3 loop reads CASSSGGGVAKNIQYF. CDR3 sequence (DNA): TGTGCCAGCAGTTCCGGCGGGGGGGTAGCCAAAAACATTCAGTACTTC.

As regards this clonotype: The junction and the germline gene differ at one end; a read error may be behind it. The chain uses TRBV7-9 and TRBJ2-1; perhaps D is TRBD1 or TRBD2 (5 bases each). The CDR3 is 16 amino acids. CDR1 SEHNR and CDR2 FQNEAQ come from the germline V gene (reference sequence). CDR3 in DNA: TGTGCCAGCAGATGGGGGAAAATAACCCCTTACAATGGGCAGTTCTTC. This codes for CASRWGKITPYNGQFF.

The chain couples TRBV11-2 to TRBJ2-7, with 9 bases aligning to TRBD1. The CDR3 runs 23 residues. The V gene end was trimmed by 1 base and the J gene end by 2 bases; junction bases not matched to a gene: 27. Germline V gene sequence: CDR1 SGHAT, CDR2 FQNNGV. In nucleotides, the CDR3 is TGTGCCAGCAGCTTAGGGGACAGGGTGATATCCTACGTAGGGCAAAGACAGCCCTACGAGCAGTACTTC. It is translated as CASSLGDRVISYVGQRQPYEQYF.

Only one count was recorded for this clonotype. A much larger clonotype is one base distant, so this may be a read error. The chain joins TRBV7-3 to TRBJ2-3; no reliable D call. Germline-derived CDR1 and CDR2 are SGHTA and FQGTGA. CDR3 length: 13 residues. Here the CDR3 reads CTSSLTDTDTQYF. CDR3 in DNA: TGTACCAGCAGCTTAACGGACACAGATACGCAGTATTTT. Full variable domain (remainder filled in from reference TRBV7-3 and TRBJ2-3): GAGVSQTPSNKVTEKGKYVELRCDPISGHTALYWYRQSLGQGPEFLIYFQGTGAADDSGLPNDRFFAVRPEGSVSTLKIQRTERGDSAVYLCTSSLTDTDTQYFGPGTRLTVL.

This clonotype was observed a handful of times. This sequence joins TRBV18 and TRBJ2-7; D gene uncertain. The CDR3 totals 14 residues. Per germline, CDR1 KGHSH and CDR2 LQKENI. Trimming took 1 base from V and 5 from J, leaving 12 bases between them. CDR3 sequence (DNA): TGTGCCAGCTCACCACTCAAGTTAGGCCACGAGCAGTACTTC. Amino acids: CASSPLKLGHEQYF. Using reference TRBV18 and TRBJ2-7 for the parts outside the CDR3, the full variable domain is NAGVMQNPRHLVRRRGQEARLRCSPMKGHSHVYWYRQLPEEGLKFMVYLQKENIIDESGMPKERFSAEFPKEGPSILRIQQVVRGDSAAYFCASSPLKLGHEQYFGPGTRLTVT.

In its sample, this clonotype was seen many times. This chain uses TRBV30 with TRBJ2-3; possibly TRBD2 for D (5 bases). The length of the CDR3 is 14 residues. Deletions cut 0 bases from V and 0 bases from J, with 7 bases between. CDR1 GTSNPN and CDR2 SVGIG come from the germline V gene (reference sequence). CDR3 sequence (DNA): TGTGCCTGGAGTGTTGGCGGGAGCACAGATACGCAGTATTTT. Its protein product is CAWSVGGSTDTQYF.

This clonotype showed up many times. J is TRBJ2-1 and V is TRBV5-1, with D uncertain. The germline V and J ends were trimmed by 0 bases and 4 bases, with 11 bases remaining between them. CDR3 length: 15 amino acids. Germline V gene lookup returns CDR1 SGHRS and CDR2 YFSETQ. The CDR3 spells CASSLDTELYNEQFF. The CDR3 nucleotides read TGCGCCAGCAGCTTGGACACAGAGCTTTACAATGAGCAGTTCTTC.

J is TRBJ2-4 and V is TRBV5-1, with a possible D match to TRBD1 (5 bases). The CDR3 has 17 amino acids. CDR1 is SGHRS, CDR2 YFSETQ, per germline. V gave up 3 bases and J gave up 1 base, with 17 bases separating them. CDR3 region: CASSWGEGVRAKNIQYF. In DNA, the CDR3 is TGCGCCAGCAGCTGGGGTGAAGGGGTGAGGGCCAAAAACATTCAGTACTTC.

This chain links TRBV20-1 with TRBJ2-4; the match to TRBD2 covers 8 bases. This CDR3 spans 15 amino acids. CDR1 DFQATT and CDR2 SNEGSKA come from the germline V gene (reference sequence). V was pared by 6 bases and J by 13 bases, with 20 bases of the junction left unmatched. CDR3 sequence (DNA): TGCAGTGCCCCTAAAGCGGGGGACACCTACAATGAGCAGTACTTC. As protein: CSAPKAGDTYNEQYF.

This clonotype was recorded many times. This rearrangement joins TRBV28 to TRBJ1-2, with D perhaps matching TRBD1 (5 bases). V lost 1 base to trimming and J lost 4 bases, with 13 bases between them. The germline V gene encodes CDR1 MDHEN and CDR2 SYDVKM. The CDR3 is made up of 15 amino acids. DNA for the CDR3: TGTGCCAGCAGTTTATTGGGGCGAGAGTCCTATGGCTACACCTTC. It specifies CASSLLGRESYGYTF.

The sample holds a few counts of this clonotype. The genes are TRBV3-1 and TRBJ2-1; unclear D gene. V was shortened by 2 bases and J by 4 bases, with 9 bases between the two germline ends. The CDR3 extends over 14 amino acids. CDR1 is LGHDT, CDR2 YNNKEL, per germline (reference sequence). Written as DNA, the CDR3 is TGTGCCAGCAGCCAAAATCTCTTGTACAATGAGCAGTTCTTC. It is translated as CASSQNLLYNEQFF.

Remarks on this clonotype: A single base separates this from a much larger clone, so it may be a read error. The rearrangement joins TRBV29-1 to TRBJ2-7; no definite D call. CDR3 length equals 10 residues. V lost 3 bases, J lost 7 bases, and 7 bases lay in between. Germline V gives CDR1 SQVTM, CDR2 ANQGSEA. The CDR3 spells CSVDGNEQYF. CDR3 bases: TGCAGCGTTGATGGCAATGAGCAGTACTTC.

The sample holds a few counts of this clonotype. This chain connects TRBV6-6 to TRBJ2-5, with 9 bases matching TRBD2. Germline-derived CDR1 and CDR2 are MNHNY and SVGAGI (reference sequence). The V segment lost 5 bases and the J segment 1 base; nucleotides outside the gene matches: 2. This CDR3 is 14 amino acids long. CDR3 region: CASSRLAVQETQYF. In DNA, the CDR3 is TGTGCCAGCAGTCGACTAGCGGTCCAAGAGACCCAGTACTTC.

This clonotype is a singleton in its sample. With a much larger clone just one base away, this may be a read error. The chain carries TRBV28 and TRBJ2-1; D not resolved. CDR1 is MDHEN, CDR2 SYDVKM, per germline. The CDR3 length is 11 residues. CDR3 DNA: TGTGTCAGCAGTTTATGGGGAGAGCAGTTCTTC. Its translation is CVSSLWGEQFF.

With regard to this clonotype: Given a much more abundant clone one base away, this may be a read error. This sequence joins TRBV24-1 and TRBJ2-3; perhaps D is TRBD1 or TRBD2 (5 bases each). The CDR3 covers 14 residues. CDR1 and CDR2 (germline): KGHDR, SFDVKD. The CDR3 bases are TGTGCCACCAGTGATTCCGCCGGGGCAGGTACGCTGTATTTT. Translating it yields CATSDSAGAGTLYF.

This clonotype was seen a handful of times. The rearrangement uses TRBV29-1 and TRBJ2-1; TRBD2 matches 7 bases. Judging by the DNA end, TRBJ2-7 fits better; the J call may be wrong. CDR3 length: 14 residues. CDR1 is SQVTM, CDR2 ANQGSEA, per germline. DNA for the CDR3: TGCAGCGTGGGATGGGGAGGGACCTACAATGAGCAGTACTTC. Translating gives CSVGWGGTYNEQYF.

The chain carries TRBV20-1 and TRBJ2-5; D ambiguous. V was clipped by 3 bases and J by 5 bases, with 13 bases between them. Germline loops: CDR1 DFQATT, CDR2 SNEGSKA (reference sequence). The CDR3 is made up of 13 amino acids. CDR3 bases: TGCAGTGCTAGGTCTTCCCTTGGGGAGACCCAGTACTTC. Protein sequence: CSARSSLGETQYF.

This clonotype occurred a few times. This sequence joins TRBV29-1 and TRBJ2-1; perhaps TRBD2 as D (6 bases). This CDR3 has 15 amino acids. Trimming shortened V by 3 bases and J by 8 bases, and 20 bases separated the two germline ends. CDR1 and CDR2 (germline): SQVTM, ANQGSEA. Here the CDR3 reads CSVDGGTLIGDEQFF. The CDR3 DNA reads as TGCAGCGTTGATGGCGGGACCCTGATTGGGGATGAGCAGTTCTTC.

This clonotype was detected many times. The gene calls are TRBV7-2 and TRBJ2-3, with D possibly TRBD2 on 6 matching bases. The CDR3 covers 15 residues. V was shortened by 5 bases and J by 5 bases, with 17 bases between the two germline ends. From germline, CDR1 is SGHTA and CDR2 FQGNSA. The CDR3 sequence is CASSNQRVRGDTQYF. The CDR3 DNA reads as TGTGCCAGCAGCAACCAGCGGGTACGAGGAGATACGCAGTATTTT.

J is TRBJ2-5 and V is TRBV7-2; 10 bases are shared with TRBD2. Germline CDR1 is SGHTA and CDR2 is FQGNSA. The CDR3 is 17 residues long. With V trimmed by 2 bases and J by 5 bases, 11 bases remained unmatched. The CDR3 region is CASSLRRRTSGVETQYF. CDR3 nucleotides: TGTGCCAGCAGCTTACGTCGACGTACTAGCGGGGTGGAGACCCAGTACTTC.

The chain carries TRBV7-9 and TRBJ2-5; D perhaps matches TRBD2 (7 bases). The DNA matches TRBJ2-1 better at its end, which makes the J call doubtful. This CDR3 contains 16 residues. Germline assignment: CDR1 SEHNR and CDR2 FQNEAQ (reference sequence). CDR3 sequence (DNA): TGTGCCAGCAGCTTAGCGATGGGGGGGCGGCAAGAGACCCAGTTCTTC. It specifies CASSLAMGGRQETQFF.